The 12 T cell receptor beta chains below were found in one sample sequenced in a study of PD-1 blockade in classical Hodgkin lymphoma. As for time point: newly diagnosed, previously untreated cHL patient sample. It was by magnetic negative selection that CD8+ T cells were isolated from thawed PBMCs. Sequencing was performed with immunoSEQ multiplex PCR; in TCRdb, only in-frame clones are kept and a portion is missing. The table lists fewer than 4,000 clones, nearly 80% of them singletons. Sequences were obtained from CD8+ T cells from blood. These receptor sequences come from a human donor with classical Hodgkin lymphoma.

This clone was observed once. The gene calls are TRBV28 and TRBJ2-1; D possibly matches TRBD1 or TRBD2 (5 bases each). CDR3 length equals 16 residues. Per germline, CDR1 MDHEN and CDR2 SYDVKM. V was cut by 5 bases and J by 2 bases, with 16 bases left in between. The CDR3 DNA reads TGTGCCAGCAGTCCCCCCGGGGCTCCGACCTACAATGAGCAGTTCTTC. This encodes CASSPPGAPTYNEQFF.

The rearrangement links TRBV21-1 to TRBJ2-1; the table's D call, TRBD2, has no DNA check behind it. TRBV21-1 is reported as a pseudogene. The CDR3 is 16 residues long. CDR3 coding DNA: TGTGCCAGCAGCAAGGAACTAGCGGAATCCTACAATGAGCAGTTCTTC. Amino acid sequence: CASSKELAESYNEQFF.

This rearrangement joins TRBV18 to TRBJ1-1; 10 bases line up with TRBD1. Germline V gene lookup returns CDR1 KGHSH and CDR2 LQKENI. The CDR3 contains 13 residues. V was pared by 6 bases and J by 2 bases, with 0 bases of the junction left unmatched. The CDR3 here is CASSTGGNTEAFF. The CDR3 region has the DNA TGTGCCAGCTCGACAGGGGGCAACACTGAAGCTTTCTTT.

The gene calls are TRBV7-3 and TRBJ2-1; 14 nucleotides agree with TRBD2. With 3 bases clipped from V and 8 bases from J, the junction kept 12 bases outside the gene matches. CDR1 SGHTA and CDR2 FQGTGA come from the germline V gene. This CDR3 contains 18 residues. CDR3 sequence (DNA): TGTGCCAGCAGCTTGACAGGGGAGCCGGGACTAGCGGGAGATGAGCAGTTCTTC. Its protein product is CASSLTGEPGLAGDEQFF.

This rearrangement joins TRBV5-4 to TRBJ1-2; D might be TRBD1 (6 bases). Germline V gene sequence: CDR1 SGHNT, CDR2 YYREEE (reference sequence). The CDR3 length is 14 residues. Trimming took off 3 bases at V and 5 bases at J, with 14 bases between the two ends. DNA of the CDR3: TGTGCCAGCAGCTGGGGGGCCCAAGGGTATGGCTACACCTTC. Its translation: CASSWGAQGYGYTF.

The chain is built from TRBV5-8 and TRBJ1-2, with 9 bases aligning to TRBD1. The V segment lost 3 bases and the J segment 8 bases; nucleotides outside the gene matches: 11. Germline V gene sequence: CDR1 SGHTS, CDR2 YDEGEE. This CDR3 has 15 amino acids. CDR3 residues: CASSWDRELFGGYTF. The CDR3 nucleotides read TGTGCCAGCAGCTGGGACAGGGAGTTATTTGGAGGCTACACCTTC.

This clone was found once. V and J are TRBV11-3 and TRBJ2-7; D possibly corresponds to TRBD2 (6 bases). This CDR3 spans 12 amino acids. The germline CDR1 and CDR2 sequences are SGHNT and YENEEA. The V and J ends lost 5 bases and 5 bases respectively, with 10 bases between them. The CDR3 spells CASSEWGDEQYF. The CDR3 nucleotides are TGTGCCAGCAGCGAATGGGGGGACGAGCAGTACTTC.

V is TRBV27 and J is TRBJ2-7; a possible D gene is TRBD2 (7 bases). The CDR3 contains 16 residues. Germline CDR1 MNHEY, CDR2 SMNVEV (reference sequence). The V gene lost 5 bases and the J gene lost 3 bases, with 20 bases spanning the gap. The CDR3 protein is CASSRGGGPGYYEQYF. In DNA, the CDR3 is TGTGCCAGCAGTAGGGGGGGAGGTCCAGGGTACTACGAGCAGTACTTC.

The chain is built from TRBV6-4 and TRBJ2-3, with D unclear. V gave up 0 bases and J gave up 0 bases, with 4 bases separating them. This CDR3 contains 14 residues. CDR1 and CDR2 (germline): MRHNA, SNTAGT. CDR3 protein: CASSDSPSTDTQYF. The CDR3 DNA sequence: TGTGCCAGCAGTGACTCTCCCAGCACAGATACGCAGTATTTT.

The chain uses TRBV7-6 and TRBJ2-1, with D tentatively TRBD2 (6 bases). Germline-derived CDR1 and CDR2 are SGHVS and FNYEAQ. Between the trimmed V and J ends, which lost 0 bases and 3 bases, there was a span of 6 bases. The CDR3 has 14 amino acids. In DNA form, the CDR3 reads TGTGCCAGCAGCTTAGCGGGGGGCTACAATGAGCAGTTCTTC. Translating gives CASSLAGGYNEQFF. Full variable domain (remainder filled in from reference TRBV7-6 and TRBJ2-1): GAGVSQSPRYKVTKRGQDVALRCDPISGHVSLYWYRQALGQGPEFLTYFNYEAQQDKSGLPNDRFSAERPEGSISTLTIQRTEQRDSAMYRCASSLAGGYNEQFFGPGTRLTVL.

Here the CDR3 reads CASQTGANTEAFF. The CDR3 DNA follows: TGCGCCAGCCAGACAGGGGCGAACACTGAAGCTTTCTTT. The V gene is TRBV5-1, the J gene TRBJ1-1, with 8 bases that match TRBD1. V was pared by 7 bases and J by 1 base, with 3 bases of the junction left unmatched. The CDR3 runs 13 residues. Per germline, CDR1 SGHRS and CDR2 YFSETQ.

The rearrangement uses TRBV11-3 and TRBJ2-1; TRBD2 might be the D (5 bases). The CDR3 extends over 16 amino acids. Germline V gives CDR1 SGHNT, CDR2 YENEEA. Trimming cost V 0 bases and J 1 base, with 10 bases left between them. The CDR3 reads CASSLDSRGSYNEQFF. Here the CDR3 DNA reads TGTGCCAGCAGCTTAGACTCCCGGGGATCCTACAATGAGCAGTTCTTC. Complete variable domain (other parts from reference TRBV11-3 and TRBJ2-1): EAGVVQSPRYKIIEKKQPVAFWCNPISGHNTLYWYLQNLGQGPELLIRYENEEAVDDSQLPKDRFSAERLKGVDSTLKIQPAELGDSAVYLCASSLDSRGSYNEQFFGPGTRLTVL.